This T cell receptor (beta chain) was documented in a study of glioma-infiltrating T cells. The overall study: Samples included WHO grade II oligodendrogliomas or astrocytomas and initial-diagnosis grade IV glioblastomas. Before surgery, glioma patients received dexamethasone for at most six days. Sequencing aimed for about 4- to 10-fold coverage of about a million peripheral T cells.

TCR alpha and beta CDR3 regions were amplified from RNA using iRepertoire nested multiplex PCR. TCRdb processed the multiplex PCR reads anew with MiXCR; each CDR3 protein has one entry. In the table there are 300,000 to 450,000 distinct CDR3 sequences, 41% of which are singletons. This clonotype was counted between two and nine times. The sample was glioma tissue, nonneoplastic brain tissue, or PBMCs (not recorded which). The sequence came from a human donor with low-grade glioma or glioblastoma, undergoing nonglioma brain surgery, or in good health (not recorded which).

CDR3 sequence reads: CATRDSPDTEAFF. The CDR3 DNA reads TGTGCCACCAGGGACAGCCCGGACACTGAAGCTTTCTTT. This rearrangement joins TRBV6-5 to TRBJ1-1; 7 nucleotides match TRBD1. The CDR3 runs to 13 residues. The V segment lost 10 bases and the J segment 3 bases; nucleotides outside the gene matches: 8. CDR1 is MNHEY and CDR2 is SVGAGI in the germline V gene.